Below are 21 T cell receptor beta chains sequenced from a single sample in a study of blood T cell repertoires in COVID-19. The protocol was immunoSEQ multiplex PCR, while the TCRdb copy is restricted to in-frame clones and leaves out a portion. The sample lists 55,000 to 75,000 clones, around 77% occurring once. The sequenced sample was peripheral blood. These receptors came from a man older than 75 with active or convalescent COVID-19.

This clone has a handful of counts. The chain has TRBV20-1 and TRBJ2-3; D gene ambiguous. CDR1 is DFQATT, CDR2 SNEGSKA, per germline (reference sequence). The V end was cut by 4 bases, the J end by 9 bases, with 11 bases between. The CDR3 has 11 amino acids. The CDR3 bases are TGCAGTGCTATCAGTCTCCCCACGCAGTATTTT. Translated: CSAISLPTQYF.

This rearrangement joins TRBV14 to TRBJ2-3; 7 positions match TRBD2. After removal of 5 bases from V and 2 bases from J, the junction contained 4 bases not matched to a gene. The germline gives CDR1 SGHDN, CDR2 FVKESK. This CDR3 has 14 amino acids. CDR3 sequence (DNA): TGTGCCAGCAGCTTCGGGAGGCACACAGATACGCAGTATTTT. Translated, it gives CASSFGRHTDTQYF. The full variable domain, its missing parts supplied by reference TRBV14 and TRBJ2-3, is EAGVTQFPSHSVIEKGQTVTLRCDPISGHDNLYWYRRVMGKEIKFLLHFVKESKQDESGMPNNRFLAERTGGTYSTLKVQPAELEDSGVYFCASSFGRHTDTQYFGPGTRLTVL.

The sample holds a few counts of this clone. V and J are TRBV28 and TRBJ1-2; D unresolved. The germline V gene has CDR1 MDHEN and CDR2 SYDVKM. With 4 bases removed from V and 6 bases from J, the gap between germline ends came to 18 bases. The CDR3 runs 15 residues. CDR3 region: CASSSRLPGEDGYTF. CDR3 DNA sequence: TGTGCCAGCAGTTCCCGACTCCCCGGGGAAGATGGCTACACCTTC.

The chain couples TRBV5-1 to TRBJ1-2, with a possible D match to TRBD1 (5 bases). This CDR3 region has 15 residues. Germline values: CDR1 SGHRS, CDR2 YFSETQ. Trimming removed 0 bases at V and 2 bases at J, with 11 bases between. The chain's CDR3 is CASSLDPGPNYGYTF. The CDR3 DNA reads TGCGCCAGCAGCTTGGATCCAGGGCCCAACTATGGCTACACCTTC.

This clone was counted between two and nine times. CDR3 protein: CASSPRGGGSVTGELFF. CDR3 DNA: TGTGCCAGCAGTCCCCGAGGCGGGGGCAGCGTGACCGGGGAGCTGTTTTTT. The chain carries TRBV28 and TRBJ2-2, with a weak D call TRBD2 (7 bases). This CDR3 has 17 residues. Per germline, CDR1 MDHEN and CDR2 SYDVKM. V was pared by 5 bases and J by 5 bases, with 21 bases between.

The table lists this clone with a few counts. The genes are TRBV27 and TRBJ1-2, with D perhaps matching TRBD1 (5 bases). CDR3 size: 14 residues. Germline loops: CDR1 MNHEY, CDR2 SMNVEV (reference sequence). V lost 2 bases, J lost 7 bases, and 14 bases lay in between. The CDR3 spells CASSLKGSVGGYTF. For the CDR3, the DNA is TGTGCCAGCAGTTTAAAGGGGTCGGTGGGTGGCTACACCTTC.

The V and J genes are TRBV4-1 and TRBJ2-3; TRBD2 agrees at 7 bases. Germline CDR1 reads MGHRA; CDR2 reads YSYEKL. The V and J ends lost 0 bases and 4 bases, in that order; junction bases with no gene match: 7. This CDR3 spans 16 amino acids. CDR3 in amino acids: CASSQEGGPGADTQYF. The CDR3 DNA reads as TGCGCCAGCAGCCAAGAGGGAGGGCCTGGGGCAGATACGCAGTATTTT.

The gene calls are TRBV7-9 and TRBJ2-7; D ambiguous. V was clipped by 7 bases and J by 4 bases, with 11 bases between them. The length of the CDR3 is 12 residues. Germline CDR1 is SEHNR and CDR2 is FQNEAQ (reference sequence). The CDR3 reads CASTSEWYEQYF. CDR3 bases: TGTGCCAGCACAAGCGAGTGGTACGAGCAGTACTTC.

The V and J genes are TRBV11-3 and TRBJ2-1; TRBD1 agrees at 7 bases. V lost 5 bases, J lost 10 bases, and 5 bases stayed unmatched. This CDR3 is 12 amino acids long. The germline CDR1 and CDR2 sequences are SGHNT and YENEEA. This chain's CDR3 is CASSKNRGEQFF. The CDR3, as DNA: TGTGCCAGCAGCAAAAACAGGGGCGAGCAGTTCTTC.

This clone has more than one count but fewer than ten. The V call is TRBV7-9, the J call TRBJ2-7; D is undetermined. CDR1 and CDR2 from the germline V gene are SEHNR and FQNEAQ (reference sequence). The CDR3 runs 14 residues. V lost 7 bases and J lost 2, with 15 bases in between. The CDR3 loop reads CASTTTQPPYEQYF. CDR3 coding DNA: TGTGCCAGCACCACCACACAACCCCCCTACGAGCAGTACTTC.

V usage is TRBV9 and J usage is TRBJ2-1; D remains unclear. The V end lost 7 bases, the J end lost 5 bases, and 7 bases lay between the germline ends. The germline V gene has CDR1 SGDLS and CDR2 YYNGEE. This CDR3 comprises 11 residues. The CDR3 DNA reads TGTGCCAGCCAGCGTGACAATGAGCAGTTCTTC. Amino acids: CASQRDNEQFF.

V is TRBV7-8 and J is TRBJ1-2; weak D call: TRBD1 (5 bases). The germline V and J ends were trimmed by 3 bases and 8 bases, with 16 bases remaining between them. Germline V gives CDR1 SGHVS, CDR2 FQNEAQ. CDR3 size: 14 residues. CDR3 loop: CASSFPSGRGGYTF. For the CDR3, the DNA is TGTGCCAGCAGCTTCCCCTCCGGGAGGGGAGGCTACACCTTC.

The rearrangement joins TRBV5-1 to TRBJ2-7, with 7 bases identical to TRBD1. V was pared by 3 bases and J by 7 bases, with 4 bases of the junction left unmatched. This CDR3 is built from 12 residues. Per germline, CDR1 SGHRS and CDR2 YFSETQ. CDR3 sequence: CASSSGQREQYF. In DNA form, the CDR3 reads TGCGCCAGCAGCTCGGGACAGAGGGAGCAGTACTTC.

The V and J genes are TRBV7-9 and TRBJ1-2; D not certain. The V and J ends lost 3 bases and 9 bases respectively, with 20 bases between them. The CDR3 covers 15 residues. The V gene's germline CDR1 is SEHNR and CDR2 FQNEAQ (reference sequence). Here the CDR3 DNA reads TGTGCCAGCAGCTTTTACTCTCTGGCAGGTTCTAGCTACACCTTC. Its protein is CASSFYSLAGSSYTF.

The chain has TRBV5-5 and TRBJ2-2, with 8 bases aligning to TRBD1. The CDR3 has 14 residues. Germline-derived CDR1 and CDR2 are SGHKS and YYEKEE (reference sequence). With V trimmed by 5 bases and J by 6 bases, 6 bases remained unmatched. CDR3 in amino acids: CASRWDRPSGELFF. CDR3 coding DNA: TGTGCCAGCAGATGGGACAGGCCCTCCGGGGAGCTGTTTTTT.

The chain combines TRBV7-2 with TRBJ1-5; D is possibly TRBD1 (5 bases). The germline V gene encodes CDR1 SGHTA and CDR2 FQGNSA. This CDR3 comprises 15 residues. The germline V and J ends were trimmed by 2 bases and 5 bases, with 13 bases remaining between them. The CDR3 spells CASSLISGGDQPQHF. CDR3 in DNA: TGTGCCAGCAGCTTAATCAGCGGGGGGGATCAGCCCCAGCATTTT.

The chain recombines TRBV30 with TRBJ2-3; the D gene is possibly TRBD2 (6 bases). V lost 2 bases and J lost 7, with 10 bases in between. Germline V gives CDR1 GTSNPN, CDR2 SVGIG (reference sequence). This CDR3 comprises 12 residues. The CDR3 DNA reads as TGTGCCTGGAGTACGGGAGTTTATACGCAGTATTTT. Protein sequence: CAWSTGVYTQYF.

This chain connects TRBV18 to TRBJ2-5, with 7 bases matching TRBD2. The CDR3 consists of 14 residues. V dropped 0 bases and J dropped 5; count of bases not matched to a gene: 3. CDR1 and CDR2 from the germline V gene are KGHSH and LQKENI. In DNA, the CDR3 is TGTGCCAGCTCACCACCCCATAGCGGGGAGACCCAGTACTTC. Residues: CASSPPHSGETQYF.

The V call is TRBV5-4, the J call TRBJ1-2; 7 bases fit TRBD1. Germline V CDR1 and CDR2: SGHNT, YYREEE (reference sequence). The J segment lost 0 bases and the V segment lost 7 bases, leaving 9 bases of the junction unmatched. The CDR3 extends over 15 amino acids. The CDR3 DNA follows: TGTGCCAGCCGGACAGGCTGGTCCGCTAACTATGGCTACACCTTC. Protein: CASRTGWSANYGYTF.

The CDR3 is CASSLITVDNQPQHF. CDR3 bases: TGTGCCAGCAGTTTAATTACAGTGGACAATCAGCCCCAGCATTTT. The gene calls are TRBV28 and TRBJ1-5; D unclear. The V end was cut by 2 bases, the J end by 3 bases, with 11 bases between. The CDR3 contains 15 residues. CDR1 is MDHEN, CDR2 SYDVKM, per germline.

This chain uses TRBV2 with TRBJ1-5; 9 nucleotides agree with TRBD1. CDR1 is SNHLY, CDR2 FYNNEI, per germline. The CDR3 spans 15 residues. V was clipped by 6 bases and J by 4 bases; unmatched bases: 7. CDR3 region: CASSGTGSRNQPQHF. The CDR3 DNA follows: TGTGCCAGCAGCGGGACAGGGTCTAGGAATCAGCCCCAGCATTTT.